This TCR beta chain was sequenced for a study of blood T cell repertoires in COVID-19. Study background: Sites across the United States, Italy and Spain contributed samples from acute and convalescent COVID-19. In each case, the material was cDNA or gDNA derived from T cells, B-cell-depleted T cells, or PBMCs.

The repertoire was sequenced with immunoSEQ multiplex PCR; TCRdb's copy has only in-frame clones and lacks some. This table has 120,000 to 150,000 clones, 84% appearing once. Recruited during active infection, patients (from Seattle) were subsequently followed longitudinally. Germline V gene lookup returns CDR1 MNHEY and CDR2 SMNVEV (reference sequence). The CDR3 is 17 residues long. J lost 1 base, V lost 4 bases, and 9 bases had no gene match. The chain combines TRBV27 with TRBJ1-2, with 10 bases fitting TRBD1. The clonotype was recovered from a man aged 25-45 years with COVID-19, enrolled during active disease. What was sequenced was peripheral blood. For the CDR3, the DNA is TGTGCCAGCAGTTGGGGGACAGGGGAGTTACTTAACTATGGCTACACCTTC. Translation: CASSWGTGELLNYGYTF.